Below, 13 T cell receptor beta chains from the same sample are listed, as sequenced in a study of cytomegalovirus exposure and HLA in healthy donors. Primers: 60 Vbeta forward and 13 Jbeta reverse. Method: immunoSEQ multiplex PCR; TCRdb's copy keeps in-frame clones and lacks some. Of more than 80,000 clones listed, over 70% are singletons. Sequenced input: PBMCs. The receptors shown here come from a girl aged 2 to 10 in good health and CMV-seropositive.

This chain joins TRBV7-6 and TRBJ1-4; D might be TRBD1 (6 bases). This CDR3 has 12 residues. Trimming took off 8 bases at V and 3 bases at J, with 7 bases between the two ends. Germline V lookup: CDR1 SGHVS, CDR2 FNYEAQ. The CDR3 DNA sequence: TGTGCCAGCGGACAGTCTAATGAAAAACTGTTTTTT. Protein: CASGQSNEKLFF.

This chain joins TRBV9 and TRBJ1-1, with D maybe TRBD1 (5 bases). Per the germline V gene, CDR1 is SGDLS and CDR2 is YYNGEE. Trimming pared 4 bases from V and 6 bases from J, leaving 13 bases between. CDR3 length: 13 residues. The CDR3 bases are TGTGCCAGCAGCTACGACAGAGGTTCTGAAGCTTTCTTT. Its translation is CASSYDRGSEAFF.

This CDR3 is CASVHPGPPSYNEQFF. As DNA, the CDR3 is TGTGCCAGCGTCCACCCAGGCCCCCCTTCCTACAATGAGCAGTTCTTC. The chain couples TRBV6-6 to TRBJ2-1; unclear D gene. Trimming took 8 bases from V and 1 from J, leaving 18 bases between them. This CDR3 spans 16 amino acids. Germline lookup yields CDR1 MNHNY and CDR2 SVGAGI (reference sequence).

CDR3 sequence reads: CASSEFFWASGGAVDEQYF. In DNA form, the CDR3 reads TGTGCCAGCAGTGAATTCTTTTGGGCTAGCGGGGGGGCTGTCGACGAGCAGTACTTC. This chain joins TRBV6-1 and TRBJ2-7; TRBD2 matches at 12 bases. Germline CDR1 MNHNS, CDR2 SASEGT. With 2 bases clipped from V and 5 bases from J, the junction kept 16 bases outside the gene matches. The CDR3 has 19 residues.

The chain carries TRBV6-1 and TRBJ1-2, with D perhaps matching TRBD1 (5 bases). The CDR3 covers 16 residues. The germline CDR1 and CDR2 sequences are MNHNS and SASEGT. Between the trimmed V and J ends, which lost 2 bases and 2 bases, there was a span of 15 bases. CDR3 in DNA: TGTGCCAGCAGTGAAAAGGACAACAGAATAAACTATGGCTACACCTTC. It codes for CASSEKDNRINYGYTF.

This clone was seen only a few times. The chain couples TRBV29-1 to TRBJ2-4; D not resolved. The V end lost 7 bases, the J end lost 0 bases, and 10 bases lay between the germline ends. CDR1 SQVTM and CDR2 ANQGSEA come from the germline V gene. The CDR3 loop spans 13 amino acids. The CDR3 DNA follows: TGCAGCGCCACGGGTCTAGCCAAAAACATTCAGTACTTC. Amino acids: CSATGLAKNIQYF. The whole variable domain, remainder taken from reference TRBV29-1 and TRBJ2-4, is SAVISQKPSRDICQRGTSLTIQCQVDSQVTMMFWYRQQPGQSLTLIATANQGSEATYESGFVIDKFPISRPNLTFSTLTVSNMSPEDSSIYLCSATGLAKNIQYFGAGTRLSVL.

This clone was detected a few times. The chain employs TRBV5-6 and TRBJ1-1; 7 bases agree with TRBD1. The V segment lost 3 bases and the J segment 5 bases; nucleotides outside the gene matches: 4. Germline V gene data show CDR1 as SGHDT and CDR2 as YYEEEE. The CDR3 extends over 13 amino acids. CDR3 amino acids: CASSWAGGTEAFF. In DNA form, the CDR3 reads TGTGCCAGCAGCTGGGCAGGGGGAACTGAAGCTTTCTTT.

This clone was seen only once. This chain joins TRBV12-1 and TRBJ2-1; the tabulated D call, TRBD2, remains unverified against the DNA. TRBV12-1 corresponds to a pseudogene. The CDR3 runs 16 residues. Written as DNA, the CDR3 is TGTGCCAGCAGCTTTTCTTGGGACTTGACTTACAATGAGCAGTTCTTC. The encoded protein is CASSFSWDLTYNEQFF.

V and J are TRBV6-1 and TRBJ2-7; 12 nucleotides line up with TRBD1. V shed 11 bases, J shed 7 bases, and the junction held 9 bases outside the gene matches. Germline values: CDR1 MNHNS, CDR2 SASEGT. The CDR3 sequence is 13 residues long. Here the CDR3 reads CALTRDRGREQYF. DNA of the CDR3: TGTGCCTTAACTAGGGACAGGGGGCGAGAGCAGTACTTC.

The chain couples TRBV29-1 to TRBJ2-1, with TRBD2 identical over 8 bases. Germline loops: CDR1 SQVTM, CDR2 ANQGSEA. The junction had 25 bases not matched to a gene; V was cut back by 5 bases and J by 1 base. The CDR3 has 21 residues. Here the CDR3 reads CSVLFDRIHVPGRVSYNEQFF. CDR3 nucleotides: TGCAGCGTTCTATTTGACAGGATCCATGTTCCCGGGAGGGTGTCCTACAATGAGCAGTTCTTC.

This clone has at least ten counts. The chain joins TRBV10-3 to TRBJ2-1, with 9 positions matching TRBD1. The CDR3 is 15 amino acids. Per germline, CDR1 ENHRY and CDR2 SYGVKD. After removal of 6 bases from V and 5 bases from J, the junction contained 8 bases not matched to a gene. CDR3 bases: TGTGCCATCAGATTGGACAGGGGAGGGAACAATGAGCAGTTCTTC. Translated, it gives CAIRLDRGGNNEQFF.

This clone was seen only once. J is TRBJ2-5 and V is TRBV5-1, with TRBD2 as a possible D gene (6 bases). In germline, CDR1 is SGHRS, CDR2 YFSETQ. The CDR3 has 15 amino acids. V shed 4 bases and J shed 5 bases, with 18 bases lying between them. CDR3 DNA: TGCGCCAGCAGCCGAGACTACGGGAGCGGGGAGACCCAGTACTTC. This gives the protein CASSRDYGSGETQYF.

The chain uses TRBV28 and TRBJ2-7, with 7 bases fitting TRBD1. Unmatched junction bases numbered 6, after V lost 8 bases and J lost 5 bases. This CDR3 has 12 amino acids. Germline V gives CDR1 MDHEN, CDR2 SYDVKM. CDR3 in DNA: TGTGCCAGCGGAAGGGGGCTTAACGAGCAGTACTTC. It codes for CASGRGLNEQYF. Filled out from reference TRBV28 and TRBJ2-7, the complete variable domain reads DVKVTQSSRYLVKRTGEKVFLECVQDMDHENMFWYRQDPGLGLRLIYFSYDVKMKEKGDIPEGYSVSREKKERFSLILESASTNQTSMYLCASGRGLNEQYFGPGTRLTVT.